This record concerns one T cell receptor beta chain sequence. Trimming left V 4 bases short and J 1 base short, with 11 bases between. This CDR3 has 16 amino acids. Germline V CDR1 and CDR2: LGHNA, YSLEER. This entry comes from a study of cytotoxic CD8 clonotypes in ibrutinib-treated CLL. Profiled with immunoSEQ multiplex PCR; TCRdb holds only in-frame clones, not every one. The table lists 140,000 or so clones, approximately 81% of them singletons. The clonotype originates from a human donor with chronic lymphocytic leukemia. This material consisted of PBMCs, taken after 12 months of ibrutinib treatment. V usage is TRBV4-3 and J usage is TRBJ2-6; D gene ambiguous. CDR3 nucleotide sequence: TGCGCCAGCAGCCGTGAAAGCCTATCTGGGGCCAACGTCCTGACTTTC. It is translated as CASSRESLSGANVLTF.